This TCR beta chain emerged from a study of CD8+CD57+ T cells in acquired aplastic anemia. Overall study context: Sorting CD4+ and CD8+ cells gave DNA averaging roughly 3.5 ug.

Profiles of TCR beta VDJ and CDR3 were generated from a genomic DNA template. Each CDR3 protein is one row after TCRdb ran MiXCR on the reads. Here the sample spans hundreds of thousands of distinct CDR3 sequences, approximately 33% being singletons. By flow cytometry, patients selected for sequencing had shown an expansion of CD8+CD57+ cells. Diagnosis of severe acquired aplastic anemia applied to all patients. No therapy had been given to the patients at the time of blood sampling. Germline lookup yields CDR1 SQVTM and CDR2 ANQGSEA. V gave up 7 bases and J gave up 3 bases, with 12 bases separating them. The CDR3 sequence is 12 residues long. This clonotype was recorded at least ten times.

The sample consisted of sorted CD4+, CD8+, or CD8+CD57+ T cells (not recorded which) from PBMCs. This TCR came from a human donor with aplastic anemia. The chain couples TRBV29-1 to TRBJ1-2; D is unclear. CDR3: CSASAQDYGYTF. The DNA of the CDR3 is TGCAGCGCCTCGGCCCAAGACTATGGCTACACCTTC.